A selection of T cell receptor beta chains follows, all from one sample in a study of shared clonotypes between healthy human individuals. Only in-frame clones appear in the TCRdb table, and some are missing; sequencing was by immunoSEQ multiplex PCR. The data show around 88,000 clones, under 70% seen once. The sample consisted of memory CD8+ T cells sorted from blood. All receptors come from a man aged 30-40 years in good health. CDR3s include the opening cysteine and the closing phenylalanine or tryptophan. The D gene is left open where the match is weak. Expanded clones are given a class, and other clones once, few, many or no size at all.

cdr3_nt cdr3_aa clone_size j_call v_call d_call
TGTGCCACCACCGCCGGGGAGGCAAATCAGCCCCAGCATTTT CATTAGEANQPQHF once TRBJ1-5 TRBV19 .
TGTGCCGGCCCCGGGACCCATCGTACAGATACGCAGTATTTT CAGPGTHRTDTQYF once TRBJ2-3 TRBV27 .
TGTGCCAGCAGCCAAGATTGGGACGACTACGAGCAGTACTTC CASSQDWDDYEQYF . TRBJ2-7 TRBV4-2 .
TGTGCCAGCAGCCCGGGTGACGATGAGCAGTTCTTC CASSPGDDEQFF . TRBJ2-1 TRBV27 .
TGTGACGGAGGGCGGGACAGGTTCAGCGAGCAGTACTTC CDGGRDRFSEQYF . TRBJ2-7 TRBV6-4 TRBD1
TGCAGCGTTATCAGTCTAGCGGGTACCGGGGAGCTGTTTTTT CSVISLAGTGELFF . TRBJ2-2 TRBV29-1 TRBD2
TGTGCCAGCAGTTTTAACAGGGGCGCTATATCTGGCTACACCTTC CASSFNRGAISGYTF once TRBJ1-2 TRBV27 TRBD1
TGTGCCAGTGACTCTATGAACACTGAAGCTTTCTTT CASDSMNTEAFF . TRBJ1-1 TRBV28 .
TGTGCCAGCAGTGAATCGGTGGGGACAAGGGAATCCTACGAGCAGTACTTC CASSESVGTRESYEQYF once TRBJ2-7 TRBV25-1 .
TGTGCCAGCAGTTACCTCGTGGGAGACAATGAGCAGTTCTTC CASSYLVGDNEQFF . TRBJ2-1 TRBV6-6 .
TGTGCCAGTAGTATGGGACAGTACAATCAGCCCCAGCATTTT CASSMGQYNQPQHF . TRBJ1-5 TRBV19 TRBD1
TGTGCCAGCAGACAAGGGGCACAAGGCTACACCTTC CASRQGAQGYTF . TRBJ1-2 TRBV27 .
TGTGCCAGCAGCTTACTACCCGGGGACGAGCAGTACTTC CASSLLPGDEQYF . TRBJ2-7 TRBV7-3 .
TGTGCCAGCAGCAAGGGCCCCCGGCCGGCCGCCTACAATGAGCAGTTCTTC CASSKGPRPAAYNEQFF . TRBJ2-1 TRBV7-6 .
TGTGCCTGGAGGTCCCTAGGTTGGTATGAGCAGTTCTTC CAWRSLGWYEQFF . TRBJ2-1 TRBV30 .
TGTGCCAGCAGCGATAGCGAGACTTCAATCAATGAGCAGTTCTTC CASSDSETSINEQFF once TRBJ2-1 TRBV7-9 .
TGCGCCAGCAGCTTAGAGGAGAGCTCCTACAATGAGCAGTTCTTC CASSLEESSYNEQFF few TRBJ2-1 TRBV4-1 .
TGTGCCAGCAGGGCCTCCGGTAACACAGATACGCAGTATTTT CASRASGNTDTQYF . TRBJ2-3 TRBV6-5 .
TGTGCCAGCAGTTACCGGGACAGTCAAGAGACCCAGTACTTC CASSYRDSQETQYF . TRBJ2-5 TRBV5-6 TRBD1
TGTGCCAGCAGCGAAGGCCCTAGCGGGATAAATACGCAGTATTTT CASSEGPSGINTQYF . TRBJ2-3 TRBV11-3 TRBD2
TGCGCCAGCAGCACAGTTTCCGGCGAGACAGATACGCAGTATTTT CASSTVSGETDTQYF . TRBJ2-3 TRBV4-1 .
TGTGCCAGCTCACTCGCCCCAGGAGTTGGAGAGACCCAGTACTTC CASSLAPGVGETQYF few TRBJ2-5 TRBV18 .
TGTGCCAGCAGTTTTTTCGGATCTGGAAACACCATATATTTT CASSFFGSGNTIYF many TRBJ1-3 TRBV28 .
TGTGCCATCAGTGCACAGGACACTAGCACAGATACGCAGTATTTT CAISAQDTSTDTQYF . TRBJ2-3 TRBV10-3 .
TGTGCCAGCAGCTTACTAGGGGGCAATGAGCAGTTCTTC CASSLLGGNEQFF . TRBJ2-1 TRBV7-9 .
TGTGCCAGTAGTATTGGGTTCGCAGGGAACGCAGATACGCAGTATTTT CASSIGFAGNADTQYF . TRBJ2-3 TRBV19 .
TGTGCCAGCAGCTTGGGGGTGACTAGCACAGATACGCAGTATTTT CASSLGVTSTDTQYF . TRBJ2-3 TRBV5-4 .
TGCGCCAGCAGCTTGGCCACCCAGGGACGGGCCTACGAGCAGTACTTC CASSLATQGRAYEQYF . TRBJ2-7 TRBV5-1 .
TGTGCCAGCAGCGTAGTGGGGCAGGGGTTCTACAATGAGCAGTTCTTC CASSVVGQGFYNEQFF . TRBJ2-1 TRBV9 .
TGTGCCAGCAGTGAGCCCTCCTACGAGCAGTACTTC CASSEPSYEQYF . TRBJ2-7 TRBV25-1 .
TGTGCCAGCAGCCAGCACCAACTGGTCGTCGATGAGCAGTTCTTC CASSQHQLVVDEQFF . TRBJ2-1 TRBV7-8 .
TGTGCCAGCAGCCTCTTCGGAAGCAATCAGCCCCAGCATTTT CASSLFGSNQPQHF once TRBJ1-5 TRBV27 .
TGCGCCAGCAGCCAAGTTTTAAGGGGGCGAACTCGGACTGAAGCTTTCTTT CASSQVLRGRTRTEAFF many TRBJ1-1 TRBV4-3 TRBD1
TGCAGCGTTGCCCCGGACCCTTTCTCCTACGAGCAGTACTTC CSVAPDPFSYEQYF . TRBJ2-7 TRBV29-1 .
TGTGCCAGTAGTCGGACGGTTACCTACGAGCAGTACTTC CASSRTVTYEQYF many TRBJ2-7 TRBV19 .
TGCGCCAGCAGCCCGACAGGGAACACTGAAGCTTTCTTT CASSPTGNTEAFF . TRBJ1-1 TRBV4-3 .
TGTGCCAGCAGCCACGTCCAGGGGGCGGTCAATCAGCCCCAGCATTTT CASSHVQGAVNQPQHF many TRBJ1-5 TRBV7-9 TRBD1
TGTGCCACCAATATCGGCGGGAGCTCCTACAATGAGCAGTTCTTC CATNIGGSSYNEQFF . TRBJ2-1 TRBV15 TRBD2
TGTGCCAGCAGCTTTGGCGCCCCCTACGAGCAGTACTTC CASSFGAPYEQYF . TRBJ2-7 TRBV7-2 .
TGTGCCATCAGTGAGCCAGGGACTAGCCCCTACGAGCAGTACTTC CAISEPGTSPYEQYF . TRBJ2-7 TRBV10-3 TRBD2
TGTGCCAGTACCTCCGGGACAGGGGCTAGTGAAGCTTTCTTT CASTSGTGASEAFF few TRBJ1-1 TRBV2 TRBD1
TGTGCCAGCAGCGAGGGCAGGGCCTATGGCTACACCTTC CASSEGRAYGYTF . TRBJ1-2 TRBV5-8 .
TGTGCCAGCAGCCAGAGGAGGGGGTGGGATACGCAGTATTTT CASSQRRGWDTQYF once TRBJ2-3 TRBV5-4 .
TGTGCCAGCAGCCCCGAGAGTCTGTGGAGGGAGACCCAGTACTTC CASSPESLWRETQYF . TRBJ2-5 TRBV9 .
TGTGCCAGCAGCCCCGAATCCAGCGGGAGAAAAGAGCAGTACTTC CASSPESSGRKEQYF . TRBJ2-7 TRBV5-4 TRBD2
TGTGCCAGCAGTGATAGGGACAGGGGAGATACGCAGTATTTT CASSDRDRGDTQYF . TRBJ2-3 TRBV2 TRBD1
TGTGCCAGCACCGAGAACACTAACTATGGCTACACCTTC CASTENTNYGYTF . TRBJ1-2 TRBV28 .
TGTGCCACCGCGTCCGGGAGACGAGATTACGAGCAGTACTTC CATASGRRDYEQYF few TRBJ2-7 TRBV19 .
TGTGCCAGCAGTGAAGTTACAGGGGGCGCCTCCTACGAGCAGTACTTC CASSEVTGGASYEQYF . TRBJ2-7 TRBV6-1 TRBD1
TGTGCCAGCAGCGACCGGGACAAGGCTTTCCATGGAGGAAAAGACATTCAGTACTTC CASSDRDKAFHGGKDIQYF . TRBJ2-4 TRBV7-9 .
TGTGCCAGCAGTGCTGGGACAGGGGGCTACGAGCAGTACTTC CASSAGTGGYEQYF . TRBJ2-7 TRBV6-5 TRBD1
TGTGCCAGCAGTGTAGTGGTGGAGAGCGGGATGAACACTGAAGCTTTCTTT CASSVVVESGMNTEAFF . TRBJ1-1 TRBV2 .
TGTGCCAGCAGCTTAGGCTCTGAGGTACCAGAGCAGTACTTC CASSLGSEVPEQYF . TRBJ2-7 TRBV11-2 .
TGTGCCAGCAGTGAAGCCCGCTGGACAGATCCTAATCAGCCCCAGCATTTT CASSEARWTDPNQPQHF . TRBJ1-5 TRBV6-1 .
TGTGCCAGCAGCCCTCGACTAGCGGGGGATCAGTTCTTC CASSPRLAGDQFF . TRBJ2-1 TRBV14 TRBD2